This TCR beta chain was identified during a study of cytomegalovirus exposure and HLA in healthy donors. This CDR3 contains 15 residues. From germline, CDR1 is LGHNT and CDR2 FRNRAP. Trimming took off 7 bases at V and 1 base at J, with 13 bases between the two ends. As regards this clone: Its cognate antigen is unknown.

Study conclusions and caveats: A later analysis linked a missense variant in DCLRE1C to the trimming of TCR beta V and J genes.

Everyone who donated was a healthy bone marrow donor. The PCR ran on 60 Vbeta and 13 Jbeta primers. TCRdb's table, derived via immunoSEQ multiplex PCR, lists solely in-frame clones and lacks some. The table has about 160,000 clones, around four fifths seen once. Sequenced: PBMCs. The J gene is TRBJ2-2, the V gene TRBV12-5; D remains unclear. The TCR was taken from a man aged 18 to 29 in good health and CMV-seronegative. The CDR3 region has the DNA TGTGCTAGTGCCAAATCGGGTTTGAACACCGGGGAGCTGTTTTTT. This translates into CASAKSGLNTGELFF.